This T cell receptor beta chain originates from a study of PD-L1 blockade in urothelial cancer. Study-wide context: Timepoints chosen for blood analysis were 3 weeks (second dose) and 6 weeks after treatment start.

The table came from immunoSEQ multiplex PCR; TCRdb's copy has only in-frame clones and leaves some out. The sample contains 87,000 or so clones, 65% to 85% of which appear only once. General study points: Greater 3-week expansion of tumor-associated blood clones was recorded for durable-benefit patients.

Note on this clone: Its antigen is unidentified.

The time point here: pretreatment peripheral blood. Patients in the study were battling locally advanced or metastatic urothelial carcinoma. For each patient, 1 to 8 samples were obtained, pretreatment and on-treatment. CDR1 SGHRS and CDR2 YFSETQ come from the germline V gene. V trimming: 4 bases; J trimming: 2 bases; junction bases outside the gene matches: 4. This CDR3 is 14 amino acids long. This chain joins TRBV5-1 and TRBJ2-5, with TRBD2 matching 8 bases. The sequences come from PBMCs, collected around atezolizumab (anti-PD-L1) treatment. The sequence was obtained from a man between 60 and 70 years old with urothelial cancer. Written as DNA, the CDR3 is TGCGCCAGCAGCCCGGGGGGGGTTCAAGAGACCCAGTACTTC. Translation gives CASSPGGVQETQYF.